The TCR beta chain under discussion was sequenced for a study of T-cell reconstitution after alpha-beta-depleted transplantation in children. General observations from the study: Reportedly, roughly two months post-transplant, alpha-beta T cells arose from several hundred expanded graft clones. Some patients' high day-60 TCRbeta diversity was attributed to recipient cells surviving conditioning. T-cell numbers and diversity one year post-transplant derived largely from freshly generated T cells.

Preparation of the TCRbeta library was carried out with unique molecular identifiers. TCRdb called the PCR reads again in MiXCR, with one record for every CDR3 protein. Of some 140,000 distinct CDR3 sequences in the sample, 9.5% to 10% were seen once. The CDR3 runs to 15 residues. V was clipped by 4 bases and J by 2 bases; unmatched bases: 2. The germline CDR1 and CDR2 sequences are SGHTA and FQGNSA. A word on this clonotype: The antigen is unknown.

The TCR comes from a girl under three years old who had a stem cell transplant for combined immunodeficiency, so the T cells may come from the graft donor. The sequencing here drew on PBMCs, mostly from graft donor cells, taken 180 days after TCRalphabeta/CD19-depleted stem cell transplant. This chain links TRBV7-2 with TRBJ2-5, with TRBD2 matching 12 bases. This CDR3 is CASSSGLAGQETQYF. The CDR3 DNA is TGTGCCAGCAGCTCCGGACTAGCGGGACAAGAGACCCAGTACTTC.